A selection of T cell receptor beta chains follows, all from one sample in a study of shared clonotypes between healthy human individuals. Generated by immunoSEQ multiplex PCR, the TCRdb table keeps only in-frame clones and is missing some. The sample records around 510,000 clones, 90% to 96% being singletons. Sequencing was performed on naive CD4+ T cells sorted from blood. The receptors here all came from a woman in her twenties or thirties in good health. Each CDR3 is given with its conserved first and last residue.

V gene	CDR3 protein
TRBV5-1	CASSLGGNTIYF
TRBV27	CASSPATAAKNIQYF
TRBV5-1	CASSDQVGGEQYF
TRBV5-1	CASSLGPGGLGEQYF
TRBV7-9	CASSRDGNSYEQYF
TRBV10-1	CASSESGTGDYNEQFF
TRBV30	CAWSGTGYGNTEAFF
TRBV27	CASSWREGRAFF
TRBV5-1	CASSLDRSLSPLHF
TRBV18	CASSHPWQAGETQYF
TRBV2	CASRATASYEQYF
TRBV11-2	CASSPSSAYTDTQYF
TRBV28	CASSQDRGPEKLFF
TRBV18	CASSRGQGGNYGYTF
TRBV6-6	CASEGGLGEAFF
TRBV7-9	CASSLRAYLQYNEQFF
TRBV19	CASSILGLAGGNEQFF
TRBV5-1	CASSLVAGNTEAFF
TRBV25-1	CASRAPGLNTEAFF
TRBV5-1	CASSISTDTQYF
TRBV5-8	CASSPGIQETQYF
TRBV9	CASSVRTGSYNEQFF
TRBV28	CASSSGQGAYEQYF
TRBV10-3	CAISDGQFVPNTQYF
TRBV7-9	CASTTRDEQYF
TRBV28	CASSYDRDSILGQYF
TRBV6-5	CATAEDRSSGNTIYF
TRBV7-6	CASSLPAEQTYEQYF
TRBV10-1	CASSESSYNEQFF
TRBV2	CASSQDPPRMYTQYF
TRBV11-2	CASSQMPGISYEQYF
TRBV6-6	CASSPRLAGGSDEQYF
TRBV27	CASSTNRVSAYEQYF
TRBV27	CASSSTSGYNEQFF
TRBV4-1	CASSQETGGLAGFYEQYF
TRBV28	CASSNPRGATNEKLFF
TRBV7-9	CASSLVGSNQPQHF
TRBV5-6	CASSLILTSGRNEQFF
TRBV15	CATSFARTDTQYF
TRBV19	CASSIISGEGNYGYTF
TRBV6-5	CASRTLAGVYNEQFF
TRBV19	CASSRVSGRSPLHF
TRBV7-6	CASSSGLALSSYNEQFF
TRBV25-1	CASSIQTVFSRGEQFF
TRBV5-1	CASSLTGEGLEQYF
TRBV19	CASSITRRPESGANVLTF
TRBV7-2	CASSLAPGSTEAFF
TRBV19	CASRKGTGGYGYTF
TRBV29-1	CSVEVYGETQYF
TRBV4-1	CASSQGRGGNQPQHF
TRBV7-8	CASSSRVWRRNTEAFF
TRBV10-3	CAISESIGQITEAFF
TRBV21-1	CASSPGGREYEQYF